This T cell receptor (beta chain) is drawn from a study of shared clonotypes between healthy human individuals. The study's findings and limits: The authors expected sequencing depth to affect clonotype sharing among donors.

Using around 200 ng DNA, approximately 30,000 T cell genomes, the sorted-subset replicate PCRs were run. In the original workflow: As immunoSEQ supplied junction-only sequences (without quality scores), filtering differed. The assay was immunoSEQ multiplex PCR, and TCRdb's table has in-frame clones only and misses some. The V and J calls and the clone size are those of that table, but D and trimming were determined from the DNA. There are about 1.5 million clones in the sample; roughly 96% occur only once, and 1.2% lies in the top ten. Germline lookup yields CDR1 SGHAT and CDR2 FQNNGV. The CDR3 consists of 16 residues. V lost 0 bases, J lost 7 bases, and 6 bases stayed unmatched. The donor population consisted of healthy HIV-negative adults with no recent acute infections or vaccinations. A remark on this clone: Its antigen is as yet unknown.

The specimen was naive CD4+ T cells sorted from blood. Specified subset: CD45RA+ positively selected. This clonotype originated in a man aged 25-45 years in good health. This chain connects TRBV11-2 to TRBJ1-2, with 12 bases matching TRBD1. The CDR3 sequence: CASSLDAGQGARGYTF. CDR3 nucleotide sequence: TGTGCCAGCAGCTTAGATGCGGGACAGGGGGCGCGTGGCTACACCTTC.